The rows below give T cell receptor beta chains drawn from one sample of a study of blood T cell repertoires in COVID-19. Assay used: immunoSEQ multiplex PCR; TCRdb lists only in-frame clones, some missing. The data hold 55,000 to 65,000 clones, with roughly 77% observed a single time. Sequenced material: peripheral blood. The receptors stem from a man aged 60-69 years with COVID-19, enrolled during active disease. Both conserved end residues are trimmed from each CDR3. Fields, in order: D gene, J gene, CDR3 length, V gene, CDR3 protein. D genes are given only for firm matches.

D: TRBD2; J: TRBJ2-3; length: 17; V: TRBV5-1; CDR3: ASSSGTSGGSQRTDTQY
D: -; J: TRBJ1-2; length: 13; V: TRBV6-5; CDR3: ASSLQGNRPDGYT
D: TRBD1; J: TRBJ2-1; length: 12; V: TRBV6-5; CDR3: ASSSLNRGGEQF
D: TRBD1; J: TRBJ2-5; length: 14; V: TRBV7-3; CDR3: ASSLLGQGAGETQY
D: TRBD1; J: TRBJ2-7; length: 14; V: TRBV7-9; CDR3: ASRPSTGTGFYEQY
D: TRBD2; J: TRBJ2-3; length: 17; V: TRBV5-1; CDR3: ASSSGTRLAGADTDTQY
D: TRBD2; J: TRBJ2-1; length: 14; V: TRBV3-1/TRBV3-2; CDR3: ASSSAGVAGINEQF
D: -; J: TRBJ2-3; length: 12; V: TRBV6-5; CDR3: ASSFLGQTDTQY
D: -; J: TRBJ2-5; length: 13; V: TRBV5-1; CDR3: ASSLTPGRQETQY
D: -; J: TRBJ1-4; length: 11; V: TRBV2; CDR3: ASRGGPGEKLF
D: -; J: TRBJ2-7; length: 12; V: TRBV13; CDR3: ASSSRDLSYEQY